The TCR beta chain described here comes from a study of siplizumab effects on memory and regulatory T cells. Study findings and constraints: Naive T cells, seemingly more diverse than memory cells, seemed major alloresponse contributors.

The data were produced by immunoSEQ multiplex PCR, yet TCRdb's version contains in-frame clones alone and is incomplete. Altogether some 96,000 clones are present, 91% being singletons, with the ten largest covering roughly 0.15%. Remarks on this clone: The antigen is undetermined.

Germline V gives CDR1 KGHSH, CDR2 LQKENI. CDR3 length: 15 residues. V gave up 0 bases and J gave up 4 bases; unmatched junction bases: 4. The chain is built from TRBV18 and TRBJ2-7, with TRBD2 identical over 9 bases. Sequenced material: CD4+ T cells sorted from blood. This sequence was found in a human donor in good health. The CDR3 DNA is TGTGCCAGCTCACCACCCAGCGGGGGGAGGTACGAGCAGTACTTC. Its protein product is CASSPPSGGRYEQYF.